The clone carrying this TCR beta chain was seen ten or more times. Its antigen is still unknown. From the 5' RACE reads, TCRdb called clonotypes with MiXCR, one entry per CDR3 protein. The sample contains under 50,000 distinct CDR3 sequences, around 13% of which appear only once. The CDR3 is 14 amino acids. Germline V gives CDR1 DFQATT, CDR2 SNEGSKA (reference sequence). V lost 2 bases and J lost 1, with 10 bases in between. The data derive from a study of neurological immune-mediated disorders. Regarding time point: longitudinal time-point 2. Study-wide results and limits: There were no CDR3 amino acid sequences shared by expanded clones across subjects, a result suggesting private repertoires in all groups.

The chain employs TRBV20-1 and TRBJ2-3; D uncertain. The sequence derives from a male donor with HTLV-1-associated myelopathy (HAM/TSP). The sample taken for sequencing was PBMCs. The chain's CDR3 is CSARSGRGTDTQYF. CDR3 nucleotide sequence: TGCAGTGCTAGATCGGGTCGGGGCACAGATACGCAGTATTTT.